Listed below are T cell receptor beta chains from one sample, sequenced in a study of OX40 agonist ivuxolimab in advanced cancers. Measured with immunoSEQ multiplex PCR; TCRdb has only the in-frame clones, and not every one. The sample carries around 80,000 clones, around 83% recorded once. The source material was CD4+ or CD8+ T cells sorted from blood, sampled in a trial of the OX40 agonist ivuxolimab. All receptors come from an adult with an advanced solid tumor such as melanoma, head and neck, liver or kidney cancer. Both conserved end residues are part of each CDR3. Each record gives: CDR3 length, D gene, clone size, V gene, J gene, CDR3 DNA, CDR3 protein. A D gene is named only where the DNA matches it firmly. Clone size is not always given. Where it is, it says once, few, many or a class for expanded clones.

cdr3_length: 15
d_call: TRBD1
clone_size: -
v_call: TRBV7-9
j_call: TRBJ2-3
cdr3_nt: TGTGCCAGCAGCGGCGGGACAGGGGGCACAGATACGCAGTATTTT
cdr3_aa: CASSGGTGGTDTQYF

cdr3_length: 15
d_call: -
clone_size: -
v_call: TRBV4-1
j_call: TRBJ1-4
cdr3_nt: TGCGCCAGCAGCCAAGTTACAGGGACTAATGAAAAACTGTTTTTT
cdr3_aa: CASSQVTGTNEKLFF

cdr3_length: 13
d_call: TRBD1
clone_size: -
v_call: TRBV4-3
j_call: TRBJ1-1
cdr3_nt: TGCGCCAGCAGCCCCGGACAGGGCACTGAAGCTTTCTTT
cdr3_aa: CASSPGQGTEAFF

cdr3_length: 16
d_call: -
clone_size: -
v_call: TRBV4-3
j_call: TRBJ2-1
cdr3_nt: TGCGCCAGCAGCCAAGATATAAGCGGAACCTACAATGAGCAGTTCTTC
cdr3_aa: CASSQDISGTYNEQFF

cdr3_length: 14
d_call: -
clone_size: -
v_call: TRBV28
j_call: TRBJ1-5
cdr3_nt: TGTGCCAGCAGTTTCGGGGGGCGCGTTCAGCCCCAGCATTTT
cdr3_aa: CASSFGGRVQPQHF

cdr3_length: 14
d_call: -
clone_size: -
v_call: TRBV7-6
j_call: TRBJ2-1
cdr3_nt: TGTGCCAGCAGCCCCTTAAGTACATACAATGAGCAGTTCTTC
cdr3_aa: CASSPLSTYNEQFF

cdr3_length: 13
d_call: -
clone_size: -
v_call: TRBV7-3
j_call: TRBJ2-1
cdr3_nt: TGTGCCAGCAGCTCGGACAGAACCAATGAGCAGTTCTTC
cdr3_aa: CASSSDRTNEQFF

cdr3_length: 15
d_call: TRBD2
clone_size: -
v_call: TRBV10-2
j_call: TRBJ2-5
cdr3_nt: TGCGCCAGCAGTGCCGATAGCGGGGGGGCCGGGACCCAGTACTTC
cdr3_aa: CASSADSGGAGTQYF

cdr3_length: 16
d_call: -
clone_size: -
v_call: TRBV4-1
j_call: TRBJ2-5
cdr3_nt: TGCGCCAGCAGCCAAGACTTCGGGACAAGACAAGAGACCCAGTACTTC
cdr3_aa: CASSQDFGTRQETQYF

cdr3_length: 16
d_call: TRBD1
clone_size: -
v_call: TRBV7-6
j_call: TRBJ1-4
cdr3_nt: TGTGCCAGCAGCCCCCGGACAGGGGGCGGTAATGAAAAACTGTTTTTT
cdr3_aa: CASSPRTGGGNEKLFF

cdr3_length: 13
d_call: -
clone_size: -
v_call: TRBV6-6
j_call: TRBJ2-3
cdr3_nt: TGTGCCACTCGCGGGATTCTCACAGATACGCAGTATTTT
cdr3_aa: CATRGILTDTQYF

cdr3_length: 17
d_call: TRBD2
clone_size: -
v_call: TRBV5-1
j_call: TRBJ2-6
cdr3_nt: TGCGCCAGCAGCTTGATAGCGGGACCGTCTGGGGCCAACGTCCTGACTTTC
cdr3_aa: CASSLIAGPSGANVLTF

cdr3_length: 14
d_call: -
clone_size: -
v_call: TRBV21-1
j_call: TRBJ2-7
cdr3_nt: TGTGCCAGCAGCTCCCGGGACAGGTGCTACGAGCAGTACTTC
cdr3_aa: CASSSRDRCYEQYF

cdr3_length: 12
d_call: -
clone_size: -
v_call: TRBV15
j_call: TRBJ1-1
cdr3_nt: TGTGCCACCAGCAGAGCGTTCTCTGAAGCTTTCTTT
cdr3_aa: CATSRAFSEAFF

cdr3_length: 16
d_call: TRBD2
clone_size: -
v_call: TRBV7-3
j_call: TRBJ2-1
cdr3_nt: TGTGCCAGCAGCACACAAGCGGGGGGGCCCCGGAATGAGCAGTTCTTC
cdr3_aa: CASSTQAGGPRNEQFF

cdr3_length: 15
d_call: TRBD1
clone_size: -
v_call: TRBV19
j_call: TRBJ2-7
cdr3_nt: TGTGCCAGTAGTACCCGGCCAGGGGGCGTATACGAGCAGTACTTC
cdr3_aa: CASSTRPGGVYEQYF

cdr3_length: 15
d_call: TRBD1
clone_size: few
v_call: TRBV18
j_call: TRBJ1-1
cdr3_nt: TGTGCCAGCTCCCCCAAAACAGGGGAGAACACTGAAGCTTTCTTT
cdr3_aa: CASSPKTGENTEAFF

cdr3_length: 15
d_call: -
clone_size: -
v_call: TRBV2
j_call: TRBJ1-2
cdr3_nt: TGTGCCAGCAGTGAACGGAGAGCAGCTAACTATGGCTACACCTTC
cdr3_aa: CASSERRAANYGYTF

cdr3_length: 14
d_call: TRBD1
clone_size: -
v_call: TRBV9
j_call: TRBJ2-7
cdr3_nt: TGTGCCAGCAGTGCCGGGACAGGGATCTACGAGCAGTACTTC
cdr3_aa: CASSAGTGIYEQYF

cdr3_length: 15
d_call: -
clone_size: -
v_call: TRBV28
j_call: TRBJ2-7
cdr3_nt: TGTGCCAGCAGCGGACGTTCAAGGGGGTATAGCGAGCAGTACTTC
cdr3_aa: CASSGRSRGYSEQYF

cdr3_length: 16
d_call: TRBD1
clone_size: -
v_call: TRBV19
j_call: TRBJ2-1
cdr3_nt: TGTGCCAGTAGTCCCGGGACAGGGGGCAGGTACAATGAGCAGTTCTTC
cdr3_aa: CASSPGTGGRYNEQFF

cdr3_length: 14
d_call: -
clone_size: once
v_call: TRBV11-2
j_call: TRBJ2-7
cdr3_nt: TGTGCCAGCAGCGTGACAGAGAGCTCCTACGAGCAGTACTTC
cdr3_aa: CASSVTESSYEQYF

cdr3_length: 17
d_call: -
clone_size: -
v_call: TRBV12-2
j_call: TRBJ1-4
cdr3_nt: TGTGCAAGTCGCCCCTCCGGGACCCGCTCAACTAATGAAAAACTGTTTTTT
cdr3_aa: CASRPSGTRSTNEKLFF

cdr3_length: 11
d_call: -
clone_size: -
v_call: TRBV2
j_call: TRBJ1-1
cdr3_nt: TGTGCCAGCGTGGACAGCACTGAAGCTTTCTTT
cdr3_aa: CASVDSTEAFF

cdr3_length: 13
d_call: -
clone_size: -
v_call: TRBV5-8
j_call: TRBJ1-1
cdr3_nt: TGTGCCAGCTCCAGGGGAGGAAGGACTGAAGCTTTCTTT
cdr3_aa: CASSRGGRTEAFF

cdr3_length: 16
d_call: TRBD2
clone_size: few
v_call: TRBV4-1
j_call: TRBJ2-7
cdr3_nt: TGCGCCAGCAGCCAAGCTTATAGCGGGCCCACCTACGAGCAGTACTTC
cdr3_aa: CASSQAYSGPTYEQYF